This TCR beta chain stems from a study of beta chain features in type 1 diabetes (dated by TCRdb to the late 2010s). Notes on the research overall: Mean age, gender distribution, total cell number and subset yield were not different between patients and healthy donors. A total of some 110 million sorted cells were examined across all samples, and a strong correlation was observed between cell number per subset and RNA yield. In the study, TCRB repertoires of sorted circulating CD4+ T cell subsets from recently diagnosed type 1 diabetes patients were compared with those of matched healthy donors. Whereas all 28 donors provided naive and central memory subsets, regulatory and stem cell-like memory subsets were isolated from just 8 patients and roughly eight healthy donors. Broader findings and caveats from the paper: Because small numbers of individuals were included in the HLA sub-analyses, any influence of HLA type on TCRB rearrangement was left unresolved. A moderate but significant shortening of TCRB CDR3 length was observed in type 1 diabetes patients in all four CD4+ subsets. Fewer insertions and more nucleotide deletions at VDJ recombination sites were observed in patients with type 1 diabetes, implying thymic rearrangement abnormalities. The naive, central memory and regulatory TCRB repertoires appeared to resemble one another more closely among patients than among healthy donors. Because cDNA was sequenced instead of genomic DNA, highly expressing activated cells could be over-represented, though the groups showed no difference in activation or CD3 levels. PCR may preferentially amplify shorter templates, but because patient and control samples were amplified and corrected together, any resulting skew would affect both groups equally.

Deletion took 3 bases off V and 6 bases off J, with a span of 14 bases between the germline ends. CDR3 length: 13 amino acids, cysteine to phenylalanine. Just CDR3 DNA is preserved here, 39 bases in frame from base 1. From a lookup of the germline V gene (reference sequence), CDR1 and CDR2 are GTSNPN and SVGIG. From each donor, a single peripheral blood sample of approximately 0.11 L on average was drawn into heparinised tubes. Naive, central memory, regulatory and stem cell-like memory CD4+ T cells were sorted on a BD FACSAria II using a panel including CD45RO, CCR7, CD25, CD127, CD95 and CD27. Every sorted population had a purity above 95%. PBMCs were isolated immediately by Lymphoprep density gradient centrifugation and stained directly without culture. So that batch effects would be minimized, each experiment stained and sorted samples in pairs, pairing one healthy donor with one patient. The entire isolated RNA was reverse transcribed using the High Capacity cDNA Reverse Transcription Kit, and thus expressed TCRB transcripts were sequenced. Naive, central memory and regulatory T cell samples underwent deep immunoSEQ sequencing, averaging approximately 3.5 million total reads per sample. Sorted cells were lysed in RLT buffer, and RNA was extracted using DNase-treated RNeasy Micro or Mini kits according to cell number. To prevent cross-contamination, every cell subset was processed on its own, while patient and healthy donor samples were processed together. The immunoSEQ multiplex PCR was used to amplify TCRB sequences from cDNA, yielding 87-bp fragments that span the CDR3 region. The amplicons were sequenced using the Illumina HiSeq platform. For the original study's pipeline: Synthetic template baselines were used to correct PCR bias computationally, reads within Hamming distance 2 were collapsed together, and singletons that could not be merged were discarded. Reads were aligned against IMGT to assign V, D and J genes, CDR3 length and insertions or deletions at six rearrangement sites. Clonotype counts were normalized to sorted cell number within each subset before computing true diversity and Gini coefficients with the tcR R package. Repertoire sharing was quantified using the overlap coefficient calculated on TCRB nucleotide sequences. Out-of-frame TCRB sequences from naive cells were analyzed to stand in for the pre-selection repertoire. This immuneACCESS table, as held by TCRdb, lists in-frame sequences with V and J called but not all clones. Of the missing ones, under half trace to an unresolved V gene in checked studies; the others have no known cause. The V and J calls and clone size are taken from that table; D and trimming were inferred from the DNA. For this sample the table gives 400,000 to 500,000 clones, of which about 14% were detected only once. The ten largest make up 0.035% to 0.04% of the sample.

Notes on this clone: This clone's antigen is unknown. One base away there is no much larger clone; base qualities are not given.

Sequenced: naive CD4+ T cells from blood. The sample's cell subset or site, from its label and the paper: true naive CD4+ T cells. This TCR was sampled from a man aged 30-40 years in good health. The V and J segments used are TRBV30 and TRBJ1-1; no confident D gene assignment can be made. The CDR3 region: CAWSGAVYAEAFF. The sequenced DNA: TGTGCCTGGAGCGGAGCGGTATATGCTGAAGCTTTCTTT.